The source of this T cell receptor (beta chain) is a study of T cells in Graves' hyperthyroidism and ophthalmopathy. CDR1 and CDR2 from the germline V gene are SEHNR and FQNEAQ (reference sequence). The CDR3 is 14 residues long. V was cut by 4 bases and J by 0 bases, with 9 bases left in between. Researchers amplified the TCR beta CDR3 regions from RNA transcripts. The study used the HTBI primer set for a first-round RT-PCR of the TCR CDR3. A single record per CDR3 protein comes from TCRdb applying MiXCR to the multiplex PCR reads. The top ten clones hold 7.9% of a sample with 250,000 to 300,000 distinct CDR3 sequences, roughly 13% of them seen once.

The chain employs TRBV7-9 and TRBJ2-5; D not certain. Sequenced input: blood. This sequence originates from a woman between 35 and 50 years old with Graves' hyperthyroidism. The CDR3 reads CASSSIQYQETQYF. The CDR3, as DNA: TGTGCCAGCAGCTCAATCCAGTACCAAGAGACCCAGTACTTC.